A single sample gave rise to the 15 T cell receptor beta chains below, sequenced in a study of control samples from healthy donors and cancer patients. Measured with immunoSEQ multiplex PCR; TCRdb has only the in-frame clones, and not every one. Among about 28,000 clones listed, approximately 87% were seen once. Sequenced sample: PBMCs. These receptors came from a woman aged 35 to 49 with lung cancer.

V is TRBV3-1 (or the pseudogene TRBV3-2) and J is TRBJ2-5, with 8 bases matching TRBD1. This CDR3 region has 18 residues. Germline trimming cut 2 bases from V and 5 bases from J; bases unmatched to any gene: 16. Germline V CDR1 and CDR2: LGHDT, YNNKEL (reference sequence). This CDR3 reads CASSQFEGRGRPWETQYF. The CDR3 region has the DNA TGTGCCAGCAGCCAATTTGAGGGCAGGGGGCGCCCATGGGAGACCCAGTACTTC.

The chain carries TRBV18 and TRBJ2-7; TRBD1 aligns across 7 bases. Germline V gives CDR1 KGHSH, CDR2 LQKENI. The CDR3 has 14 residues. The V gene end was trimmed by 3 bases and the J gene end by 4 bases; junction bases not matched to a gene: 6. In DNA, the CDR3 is TGTGCCAGCTCACCTGGACAGGAACTATACGAGCAGTACTTC. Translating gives CASSPGQELYEQYF.

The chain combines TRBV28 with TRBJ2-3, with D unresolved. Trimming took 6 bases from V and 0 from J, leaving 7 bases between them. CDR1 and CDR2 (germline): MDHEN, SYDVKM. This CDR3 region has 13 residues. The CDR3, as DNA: TGTGCCAGCAGGGCGGCTAGCACAGATACGCAGTATTTT. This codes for CASRAASTDTQYF.

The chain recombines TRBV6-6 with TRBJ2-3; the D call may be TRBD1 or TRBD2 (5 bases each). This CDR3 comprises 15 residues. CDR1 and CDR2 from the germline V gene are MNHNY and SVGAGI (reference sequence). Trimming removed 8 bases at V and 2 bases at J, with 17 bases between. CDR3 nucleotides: TGTGCCAGCTCCGGGGACCAACCACACACAGATACGCAGTATTTT. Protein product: CASSGDQPHTDTQYF.

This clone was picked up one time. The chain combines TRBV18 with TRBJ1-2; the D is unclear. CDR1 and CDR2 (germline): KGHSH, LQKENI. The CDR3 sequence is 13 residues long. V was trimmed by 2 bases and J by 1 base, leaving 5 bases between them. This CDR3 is CASSPDNNYGYTF. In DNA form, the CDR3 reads TGTGCCAGCTCACCAGATAATAACTATGGCTACACCTTC.

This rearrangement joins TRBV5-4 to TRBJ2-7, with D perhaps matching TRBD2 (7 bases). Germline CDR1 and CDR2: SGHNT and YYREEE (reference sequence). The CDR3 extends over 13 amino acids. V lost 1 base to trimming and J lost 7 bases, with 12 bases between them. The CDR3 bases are TGTGCCAGCAGCTTGCGGGGGGCCCGGGAGCAGTACTTC. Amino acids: CASSLRGAREQYF.

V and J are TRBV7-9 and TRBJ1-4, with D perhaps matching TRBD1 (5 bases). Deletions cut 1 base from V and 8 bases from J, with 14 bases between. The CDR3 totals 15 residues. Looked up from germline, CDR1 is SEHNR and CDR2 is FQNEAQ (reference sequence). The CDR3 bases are TGTGCCAGCAGCTTAGATGAGGGACGGAGGGAAAAACTGTTTTTT. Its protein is CASSLDEGRREKLFF.

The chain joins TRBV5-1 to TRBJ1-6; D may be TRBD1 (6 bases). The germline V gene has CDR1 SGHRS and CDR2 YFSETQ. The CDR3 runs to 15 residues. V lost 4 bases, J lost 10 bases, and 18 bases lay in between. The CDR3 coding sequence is TGCGCCAGCAGCCCCGGGACGGGACAAGGATCACCCCTCCACTTT. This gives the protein CASSPGTGQGSPLHF.

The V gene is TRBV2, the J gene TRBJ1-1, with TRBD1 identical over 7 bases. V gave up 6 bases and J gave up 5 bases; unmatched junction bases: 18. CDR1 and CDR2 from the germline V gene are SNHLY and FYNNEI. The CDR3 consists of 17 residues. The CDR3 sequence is CASSESHLRGLPTEAFF. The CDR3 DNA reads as TGTGCCAGCAGCGAATCCCACCTTAGGGGGCTCCCAACTGAAGCTTTCTTT. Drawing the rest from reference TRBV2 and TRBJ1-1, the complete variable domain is EPEVTQTPSHQVTQMGQEVILRCVPISNHLYFYWYRQILGQKVEFLVSFYNNEISEKSEIFDDQFSVERPDGSNFTLKIRSTKLEDSAMYFCASSESHLRGLPTEAFFGQGTRLTVV.

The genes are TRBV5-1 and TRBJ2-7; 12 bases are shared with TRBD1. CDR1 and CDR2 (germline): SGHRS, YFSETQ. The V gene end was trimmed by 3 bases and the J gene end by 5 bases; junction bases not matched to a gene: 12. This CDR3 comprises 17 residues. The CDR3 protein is CASSSLAPGQGADEQYF. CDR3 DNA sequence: TGCGCCAGCAGCTCCCTAGCTCCGGGACAGGGGGCAGACGAGCAGTACTTC.

DNA for the CDR3: TGTGCCAGCAGTTTGTCCGGGGAGGAGCGGAACTATGGCTACACCTTC. This codes for CASSLSGEERNYGYTF. V and J are TRBV6-2 or TRBV6-3 and TRBJ1-2; D uncertain. Germline V CDR1 and CDR2: MNHEY, SVGEGT. V gave up 4 bases and J gave up 2 bases, with 17 bases separating them. CDR3 length: 16 amino acids.

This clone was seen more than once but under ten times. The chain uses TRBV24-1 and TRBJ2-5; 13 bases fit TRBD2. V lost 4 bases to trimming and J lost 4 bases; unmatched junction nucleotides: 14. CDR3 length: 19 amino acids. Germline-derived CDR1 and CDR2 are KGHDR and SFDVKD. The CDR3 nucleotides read TGTGCCACCAGTGACCCCGGGACTAGCGGGGTCGCCCGGGGAGAGACCCAGTACTTC. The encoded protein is CATSDPGTSGVARGETQYF.

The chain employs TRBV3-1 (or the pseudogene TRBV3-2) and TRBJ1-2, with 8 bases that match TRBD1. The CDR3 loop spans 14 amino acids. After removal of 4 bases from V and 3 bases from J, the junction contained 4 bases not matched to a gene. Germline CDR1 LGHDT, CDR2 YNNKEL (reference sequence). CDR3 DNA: TGTGCCAGCAGCCCAGGGGGCGCATACTATGGCTACACCTTC. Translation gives CASSPGGAYYGYTF.

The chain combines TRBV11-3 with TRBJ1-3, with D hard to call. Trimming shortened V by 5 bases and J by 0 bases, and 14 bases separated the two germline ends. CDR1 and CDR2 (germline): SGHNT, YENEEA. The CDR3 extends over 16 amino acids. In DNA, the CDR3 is TGTGCCAGCAGCCTCGGAGACCTGAGCTCTGGAAACACCATATATTTT. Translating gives CASSLGDLSSGNTIYF.

CDR3 DNA: TGTGCCACCAGCAGAGATCAAGGGACAACCTACGAGCAGTACTTC. Residues: CATSRDQGTTYEQYF. The chain has TRBV15 and TRBJ2-7, with D possibly being TRBD1 (6 bases). Trimming left V 0 bases short and J 2 bases short, with 11 bases between. Germline V CDR1 and CDR2: LNHNV, YYDKDF (reference sequence). The length of the CDR3 is 15 residues.